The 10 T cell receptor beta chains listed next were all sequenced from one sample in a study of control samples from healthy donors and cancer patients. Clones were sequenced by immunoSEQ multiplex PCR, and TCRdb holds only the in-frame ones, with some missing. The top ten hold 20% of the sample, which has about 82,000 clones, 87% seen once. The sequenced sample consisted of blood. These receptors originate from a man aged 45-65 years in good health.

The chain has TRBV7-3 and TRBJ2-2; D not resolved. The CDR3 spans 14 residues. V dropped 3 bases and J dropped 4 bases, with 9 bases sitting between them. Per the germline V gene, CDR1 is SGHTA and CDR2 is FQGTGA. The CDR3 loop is CASSFQASTGELFF. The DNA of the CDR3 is TGTGCCAGCAGCTTCCAAGCTTCCACCGGGGAGCTGTTTTTT.

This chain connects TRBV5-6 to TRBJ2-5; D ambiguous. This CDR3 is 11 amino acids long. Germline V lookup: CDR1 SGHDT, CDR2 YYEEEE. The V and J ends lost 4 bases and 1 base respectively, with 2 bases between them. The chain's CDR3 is CASSVQETQYF. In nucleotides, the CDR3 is TGTGCCAGCAGCGTCCAAGAGACCCAGTACTTC.

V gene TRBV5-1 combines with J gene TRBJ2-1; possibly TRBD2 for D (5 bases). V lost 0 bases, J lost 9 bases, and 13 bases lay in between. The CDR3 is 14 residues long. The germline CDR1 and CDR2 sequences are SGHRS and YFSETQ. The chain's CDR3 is CASSLGSEGGEQFF. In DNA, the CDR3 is TGCGCCAGCAGCTTGGGCTCCGAGGGCGGTGAGCAGTTCTTC.

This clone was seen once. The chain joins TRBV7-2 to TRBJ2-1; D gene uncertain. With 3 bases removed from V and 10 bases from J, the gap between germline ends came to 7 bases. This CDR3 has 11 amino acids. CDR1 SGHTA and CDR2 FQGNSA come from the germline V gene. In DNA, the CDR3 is TGTGCCAGCAGCTTTTATGGAGAGCAGTTCTTC. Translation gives CASSFYGEQFF. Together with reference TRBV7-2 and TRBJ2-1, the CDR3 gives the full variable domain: GAGVSQSPSNKVTEKGKDVELRCDPISGHTALYWYRQSLGQGLEFLIYFQGNSAPDKSGLPSDRFSAERTGGSVSTLTIQRTQQEDSAVYLCASSFYGEQFFGPGTRLTVL.

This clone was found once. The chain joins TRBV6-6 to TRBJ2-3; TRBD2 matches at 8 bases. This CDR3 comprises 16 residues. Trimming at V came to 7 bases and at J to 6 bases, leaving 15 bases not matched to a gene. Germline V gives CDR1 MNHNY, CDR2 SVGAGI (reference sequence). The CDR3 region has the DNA TGTGCCAGCAACAACCCCGCAGCGGGGGAACGCGATACGCAGTATTTT. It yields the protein CASNNPAAGERDTQYF.

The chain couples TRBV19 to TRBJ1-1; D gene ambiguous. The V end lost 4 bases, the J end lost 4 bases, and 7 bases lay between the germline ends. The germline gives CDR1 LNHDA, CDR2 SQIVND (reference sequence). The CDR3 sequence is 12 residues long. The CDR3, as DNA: TGTGCCAGTAGTAAGTGGGGCACTGAAGCTTTCTTT. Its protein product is CASSKWGTEAFF.

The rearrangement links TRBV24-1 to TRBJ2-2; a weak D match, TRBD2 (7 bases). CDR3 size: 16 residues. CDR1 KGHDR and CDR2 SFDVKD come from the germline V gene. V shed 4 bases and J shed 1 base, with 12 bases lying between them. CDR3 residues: CATSDPGGLNTGELFF. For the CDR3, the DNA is TGTGCCACCAGTGACCCGGGGGGCTTGAACACCGGGGAGCTGTTTTTT.

This CDR3 reads CASQLTEQNYGYTF. The CDR3 region has the DNA TGTGCCAGCCAGCTTACTGAGCAGAACTATGGCTACACCTTC. The gene calls are TRBV12-1 and TRBJ1-2. TRBV12-1 is shown as a pseudogene. The CDR3 totals 14 residues.

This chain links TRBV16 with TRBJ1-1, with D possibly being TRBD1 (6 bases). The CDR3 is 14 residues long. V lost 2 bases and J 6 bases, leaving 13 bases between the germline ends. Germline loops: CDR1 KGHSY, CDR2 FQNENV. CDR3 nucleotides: TGTGCCAGCAGCCAAGTGACAGGCGGATCTGAAGCTTTCTTT. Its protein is CASSQVTGGSEAFF.

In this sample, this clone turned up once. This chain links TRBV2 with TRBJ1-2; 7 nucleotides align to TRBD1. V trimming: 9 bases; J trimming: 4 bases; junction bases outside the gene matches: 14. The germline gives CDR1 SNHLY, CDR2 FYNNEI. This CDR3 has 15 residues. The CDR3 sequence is CARGGRGGVSYGYTF. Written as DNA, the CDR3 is TGTGCCAGAGGGGGACGAGGGGGCGTTTCCTATGGCTACACCTTC.